This TCR beta chain emerged from a study of OX40 agonist ivuxolimab in advanced cancers. Anyone with autoimmune disease history or systemic immunosuppression was excluded. CDR1 is MNHNY and CDR2 is SVGAGI in the germline V gene (reference sequence). The CDR3 sequence is 16 residues long. V was trimmed by 0 bases and J by 0 bases, leaving 10 bases between them. Libraries were prepared by immunoSEQ multiplex PCR; TCRdb keeps only in-frame clonotypes and omits some of them. The sample holds 65,000 to 80,000 clones, approximately 82% seen once. This rearrangement joins TRBV6-6 to TRBJ2-3; D might be TRBD1 or TRBD2, each matching 6 bases. Sequenced material: CD4+ or CD8+ T cells sorted from blood, taken in a trial of the OX40 agonist ivuxolimab. The sequence was obtained from an adult with an advanced solid tumor such as melanoma, head and neck, liver or kidney cancer. The CDR3 DNA reads TGTGCCAGCAGTTACTCTACGGGGGCCAGCACAGATACGCAGTATTTT. Encoded protein: CASSYSTGASTDTQYF.